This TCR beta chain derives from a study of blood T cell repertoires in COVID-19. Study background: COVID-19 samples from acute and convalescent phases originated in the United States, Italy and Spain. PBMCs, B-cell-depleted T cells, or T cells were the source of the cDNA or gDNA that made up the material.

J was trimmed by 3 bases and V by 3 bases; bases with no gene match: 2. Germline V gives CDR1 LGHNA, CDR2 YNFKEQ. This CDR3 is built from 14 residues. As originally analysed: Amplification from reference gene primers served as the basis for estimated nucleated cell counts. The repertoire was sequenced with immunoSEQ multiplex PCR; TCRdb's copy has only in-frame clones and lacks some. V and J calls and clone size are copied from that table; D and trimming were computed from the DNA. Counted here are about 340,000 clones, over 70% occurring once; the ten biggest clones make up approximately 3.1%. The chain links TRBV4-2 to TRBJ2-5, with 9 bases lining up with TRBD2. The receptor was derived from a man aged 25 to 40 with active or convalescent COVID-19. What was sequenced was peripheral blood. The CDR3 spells CASSHGTSKETQYF. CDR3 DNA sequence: TGTGCCAGCAGCCACGGGACTAGCAAAGAGACCCAGTACTTC.